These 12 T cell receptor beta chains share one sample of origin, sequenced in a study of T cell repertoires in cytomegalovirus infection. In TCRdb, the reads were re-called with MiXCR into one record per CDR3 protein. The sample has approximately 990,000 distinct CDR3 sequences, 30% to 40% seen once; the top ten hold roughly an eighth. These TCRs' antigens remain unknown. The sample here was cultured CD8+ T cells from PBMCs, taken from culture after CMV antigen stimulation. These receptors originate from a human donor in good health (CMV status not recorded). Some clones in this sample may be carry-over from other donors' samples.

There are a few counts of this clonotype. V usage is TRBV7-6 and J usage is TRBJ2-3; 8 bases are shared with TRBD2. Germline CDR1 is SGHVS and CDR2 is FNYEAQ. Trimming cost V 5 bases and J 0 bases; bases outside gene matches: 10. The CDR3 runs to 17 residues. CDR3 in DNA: TGTGCCAGCAGCCCGAGTAGCGGGGTCCCTAGCACAGATACGCAGTATTTT. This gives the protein CASSPSSGVPSTDTQYF.

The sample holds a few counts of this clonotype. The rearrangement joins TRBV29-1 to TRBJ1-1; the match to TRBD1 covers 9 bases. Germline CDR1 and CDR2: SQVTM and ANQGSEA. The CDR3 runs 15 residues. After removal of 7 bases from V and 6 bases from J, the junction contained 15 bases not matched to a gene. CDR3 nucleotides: TGCAGCGCTCCGGACAGGGGCTCCGTTGGGTCTGAAGCTTTCTTT. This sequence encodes CSAPDRGSVGSEAFF.

The CDR3 DNA sequence: TGCGCCAGCAGCCAAGATAGGGGGACAGATGAGCAGTTCTTC. Translating gives CASSQDRGTDEQFF. V and J are TRBV4-1 and TRBJ2-1, with 7 nucleotides matching TRBD1. Germline V gives CDR1 MGHRA, CDR2 YSYEKL. With 0 bases clipped from V and 8 bases from J, the junction kept 4 bases outside the gene matches. This CDR3 comprises 14 residues.

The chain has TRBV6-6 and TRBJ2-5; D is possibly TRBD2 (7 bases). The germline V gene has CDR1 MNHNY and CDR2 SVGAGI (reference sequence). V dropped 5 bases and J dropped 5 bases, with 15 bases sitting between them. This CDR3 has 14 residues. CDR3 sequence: CASSLQGGWETQYF. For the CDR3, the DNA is TGTGCCAGCAGTCTACAGGGAGGGTGGGAGACCCAGTACTTC.

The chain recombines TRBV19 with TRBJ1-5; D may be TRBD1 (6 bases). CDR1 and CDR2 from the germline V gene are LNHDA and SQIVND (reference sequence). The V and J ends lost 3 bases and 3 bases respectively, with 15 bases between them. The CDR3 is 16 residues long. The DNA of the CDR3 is TGTGCCAGTAGTATCCGCGGCGGGGGCGACAATCAGCCCCAGCATTTT. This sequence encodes CASSIRGGGDNQPQHF.

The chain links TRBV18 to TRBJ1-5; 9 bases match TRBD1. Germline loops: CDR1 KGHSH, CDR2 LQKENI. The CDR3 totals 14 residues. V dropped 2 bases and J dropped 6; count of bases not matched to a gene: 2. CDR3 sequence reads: CASSPEQGAQPQHF. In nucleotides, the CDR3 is TGTGCCAGCTCACCAGAACAGGGGGCTCAGCCCCAGCATTTT.

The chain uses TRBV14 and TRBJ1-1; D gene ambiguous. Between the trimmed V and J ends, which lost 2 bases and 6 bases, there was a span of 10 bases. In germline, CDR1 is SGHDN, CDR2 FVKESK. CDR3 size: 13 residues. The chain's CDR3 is CASSQLGPPEAFF. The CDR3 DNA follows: TGTGCCAGCAGCCAACTCGGGCCGCCTGAAGCTTTCTTT.

The CDR3 DNA reads as TGCAGTGCTAGGCCACTAGCGGGGGCGAAAGAGACCCAGTACTTC. Amino acids: CSARPLAGAKETQYF. The rearrangement links TRBV20-1 to TRBJ2-5; 11 nucleotides line up with TRBD2. CDR3 size: 15 residues. The germline V gene encodes CDR1 DFQATT and CDR2 SNEGSKA (reference sequence). With 3 bases clipped from V and 3 bases from J, the junction kept 6 bases outside the gene matches.

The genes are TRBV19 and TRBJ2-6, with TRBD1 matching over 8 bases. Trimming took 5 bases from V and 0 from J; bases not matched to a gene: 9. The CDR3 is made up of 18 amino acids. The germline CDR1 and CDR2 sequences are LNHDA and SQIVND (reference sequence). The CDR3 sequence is CASSADRGRFSGANVLTF. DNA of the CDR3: TGTGCCAGTAGTGCCGACAGGGGCCGCTTCTCTGGGGCCAACGTCCTGACTTTC.

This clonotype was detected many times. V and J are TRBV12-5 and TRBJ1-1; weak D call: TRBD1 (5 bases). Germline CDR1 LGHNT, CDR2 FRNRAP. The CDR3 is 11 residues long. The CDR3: CASGGNTEAFF. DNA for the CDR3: TGTGCCTCGGGGGGTAACACTGAAGCTTTCTTT.

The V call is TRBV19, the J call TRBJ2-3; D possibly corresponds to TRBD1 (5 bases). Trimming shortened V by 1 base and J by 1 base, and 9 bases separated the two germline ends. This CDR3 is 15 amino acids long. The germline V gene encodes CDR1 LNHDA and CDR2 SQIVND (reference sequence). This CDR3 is CASSIVPRGTDTQYF. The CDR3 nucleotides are TGTGCCAGTAGTATAGTCCCCAGGGGCACAGATACGCAGTATTTT.

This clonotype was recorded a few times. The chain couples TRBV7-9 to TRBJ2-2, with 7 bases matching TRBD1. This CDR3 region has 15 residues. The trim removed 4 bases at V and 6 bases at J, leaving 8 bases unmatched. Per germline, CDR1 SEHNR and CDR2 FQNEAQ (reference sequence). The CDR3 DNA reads TGTGCCAGCAGCTCCTCAACAGGGGTGGCCGGGGAGCTGTTTTTT. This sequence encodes CASSSSTGVAGELFF.